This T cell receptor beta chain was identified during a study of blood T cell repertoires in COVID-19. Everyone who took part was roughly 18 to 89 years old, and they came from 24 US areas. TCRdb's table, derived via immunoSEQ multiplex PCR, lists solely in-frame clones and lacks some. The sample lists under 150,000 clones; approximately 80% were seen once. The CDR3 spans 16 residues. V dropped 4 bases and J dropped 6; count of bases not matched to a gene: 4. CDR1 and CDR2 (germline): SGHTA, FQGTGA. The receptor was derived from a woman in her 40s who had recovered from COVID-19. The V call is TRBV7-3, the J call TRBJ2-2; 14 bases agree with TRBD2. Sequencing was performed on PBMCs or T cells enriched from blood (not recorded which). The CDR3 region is CASSSGLAGAAGELFF. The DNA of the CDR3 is TGTGCCAGCAGCTCGGGACTAGCGGGAGCAGCCGGGGAGCTGTTTTTT.